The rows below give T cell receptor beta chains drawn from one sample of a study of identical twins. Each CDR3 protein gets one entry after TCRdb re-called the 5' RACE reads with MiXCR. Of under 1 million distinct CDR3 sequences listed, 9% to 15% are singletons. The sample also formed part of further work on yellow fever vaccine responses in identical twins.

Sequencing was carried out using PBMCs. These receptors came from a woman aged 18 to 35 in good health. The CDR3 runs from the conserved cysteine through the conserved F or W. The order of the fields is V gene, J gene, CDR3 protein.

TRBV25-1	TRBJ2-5	CASSEYRGQPQETQYF
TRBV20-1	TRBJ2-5	CSARDLLAGWETQYF
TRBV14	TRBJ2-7	CASSRGQGAYEQYF
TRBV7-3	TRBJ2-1	CASSPERLAGPNEQFF
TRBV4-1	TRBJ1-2	CASSHPGQGNYGYTF
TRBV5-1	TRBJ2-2	CASSFGGPGTGELFF
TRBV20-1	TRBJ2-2	CSAPVPGITNTGELFF
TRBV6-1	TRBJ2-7	CASTPSSGAYEQYF
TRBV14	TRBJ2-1	CASSQDPGTGFYNEQFF
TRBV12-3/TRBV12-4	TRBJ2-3	CASSLTDRGWDTQYF
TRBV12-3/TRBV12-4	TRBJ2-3	CASSPSGGLGHTQYF
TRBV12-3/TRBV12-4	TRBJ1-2	CASSPEGFGGYTF
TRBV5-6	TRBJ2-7	CASSLTLTKPYEQYF
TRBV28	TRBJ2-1	CASSLPLASAYNEQFF
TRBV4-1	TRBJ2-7	CASSQGLAEGWYEQYF
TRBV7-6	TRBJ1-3	CASSLAQGASGNTIYF
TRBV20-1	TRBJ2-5	CSASGGQGVETQYF
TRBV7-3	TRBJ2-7	CASSQTQDYEQYF
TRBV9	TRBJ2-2	CASSVDLSGGSGELFF
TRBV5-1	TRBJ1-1	CASSSDRVAEAFF
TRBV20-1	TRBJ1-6	CSAREQINSPLHF
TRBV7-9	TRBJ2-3	CASSLARGLAGTDTQYF
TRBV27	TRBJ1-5	CASSRDRARQPQHF
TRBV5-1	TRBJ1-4	CASSTGQGVNEKLFF
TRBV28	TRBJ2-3	CASSSLLAGARTDTQYF
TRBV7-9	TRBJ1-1	CASSVTGGDTEAFF
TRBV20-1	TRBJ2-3	CSAALAGKDTQYF
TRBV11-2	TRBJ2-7	CASSGNCLYEQYF
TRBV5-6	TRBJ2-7	CASSHMTGYRDEQYF
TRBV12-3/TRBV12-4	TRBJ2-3	CASSFIDRDLSTDTQYF
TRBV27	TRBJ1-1	CASSTGTGMNTEAFF
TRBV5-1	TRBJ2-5	CASSLVVGYQETQYF
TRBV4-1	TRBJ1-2	CASSQGGSGSDGYTF
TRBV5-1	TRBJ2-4	CASSAGQGPANIQYF
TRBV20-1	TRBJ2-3	CSAKRDTDTQYF
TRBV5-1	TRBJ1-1	CASSPPTGNLEAFF
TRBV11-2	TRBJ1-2	CASSLVGRGHGYTF
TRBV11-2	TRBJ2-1	CASSLALSGEQFF